The 22 T cell receptor beta chains listed next were all sequenced from one sample in a study of cytomegalovirus exposure and HLA in healthy donors. Primers: 60 Vbeta forward and 13 Jbeta reverse. Assay: immunoSEQ multiplex PCR; the TCRdb copy retains only in-frame clones and omits some. Counted here are 150,000 to 200,000 clones, around 83% occurring once; the ten biggest clones make up more than 7%. The sample consisted of PBMCs. The receptor source for this set is a male donor in good health and CMV-seropositive.

Remarks on this clone: This specimen includes other DNA sequences encoding the same CDR3. This chain links TRBV5-4 with TRBJ1-4; TRBD1 might be the D (5 bases). Trimming removed 5 bases at V and 4 bases at J, with 9 bases between. The CDR3 totals 13 residues. Germline-derived CDR1 and CDR2 are SGHNT and YYREEE (reference sequence). This CDR3 is CASRAGVNEKLFF. CDR3 nucleotides: TGTGCCAGCAGAGCGGGGGTTAATGAAAAACTGTTTTTT.

The V and J genes are TRBV2 and TRBJ2-3; D is possibly TRBD2 (6 bases). Germline V gene sequence: CDR1 SNHLY, CDR2 FYNNEI. This CDR3 is 17 amino acids long. Trimming pared 9 bases from V and 0 bases from J, leaving 22 bases between. The CDR3 spells CASRVTGGLRSTDTQYF. The CDR3 DNA reads TGTGCCAGTAGGGTGACCGGGGGACTGCGTAGCACAGATACGCAGTATTTT.

As regards this clone: The same CDR3 can be traced to other DNA sequences in this sample. V and J are TRBV6-5 and TRBJ1-2; 11 nucleotides line up with TRBD1. This CDR3 contains 16 residues. Germline assignment: CDR1 MNHEY and CDR2 SVGAGI. V shed 0 bases, J shed 4 bases, and the junction held 4 bases outside the gene matches. The CDR3 reads CASSYSRTGGGYGYTF. The CDR3 coding sequence is TGTGCCAGCAGTTACTCTCGGACAGGGGGCGGCTATGGCTACACCTTC.

The gene calls are TRBV7-9 and TRBJ2-5, with TRBD1 matching over 8 bases. The length of the CDR3 is 14 residues. The J segment lost 3 bases and the V segment lost 2 bases, leaving 2 bases of the junction unmatched. CDR1 is SEHNR, CDR2 FQNEAQ, per germline (reference sequence). Here the CDR3 reads CASSLTTGEETQYF. DNA for the CDR3: TGTGCCAGCAGCTTAACGACAGGGGAAGAGACCCAGTACTTC. The full variable domain, completed using reference TRBV7-9 and TRBJ2-5, is DTGVSQNPRHKITKRGQNVTFRCDPISEHNRLYWYRQTLGQGPEFLTYFQNEAQLEKSRLLSDRFSAERPKGSFSTLEIQRTEQGDSAMYLCASSLTTGEETQYFGPGTRLLVL.

The chain is built from TRBV4-1 and TRBJ2-7; tentative D call: TRBD2 (5 bases). CDR3 length: 15 residues. Germline V gene lookup returns CDR1 MGHRA and CDR2 YSYEKL. The ends were cut back, 0 bases at V and 4 bases at J, with 13 bases in the middle. The CDR3 is CASSQEGSRSYEQYF. The CDR3 DNA reads TGCGCCAGCAGCCAAGAAGGGAGCAGGTCATACGAGCAGTACTTC.

The V and J genes are TRBV9 and TRBJ2-5, with D perhaps TRBD1 (5 bases). The CDR3 is made up of 14 amino acids. The V end lost 1 base, the J end lost 4 bases, and 11 bases lay between the germline ends. Germline CDR1 SGDLS, CDR2 YYNGEE. DNA for the CDR3: TGTGCCAGCAGCGTACTAGGGGCTGGAGAGACCCAGTACTTC. This sequence encodes CASSVLGAGETQYF.

CDR3 sequence: CASSLLPSGNQPQHF. CDR3 nucleotides: TGTGCCAGCAGCTTGCTGCCCTCGGGTAATCAGCCCCAGCATTTT. V is TRBV5-5 and J is TRBJ1-5; D remains unclear. The CDR3 consists of 15 residues. Between the trimmed V and J ends, which lost 1 base and 4 bases, there was a span of 12 bases. Per the germline V gene, CDR1 is SGHKS and CDR2 is YYEKEE (reference sequence).

The CDR3 sequence: CASSLDLGGNEQFF. CDR3 coding DNA: TGTGCCAGCAGCTTAGATCTGGGGGGGAATGAGCAGTTCTTC. The chain couples TRBV7-2 to TRBJ2-1, with 7 bases lining up with TRBD2. Germline V gene lookup returns CDR1 SGHTA and CDR2 FQGNSA. The CDR3 loop spans 14 amino acids. Trimming at V came to 1 base and at J to 7 bases, leaving 4 bases not matched to a gene.

The chain employs TRBV5-4 and TRBJ2-1; TRBD2 agrees at 10 bases. After removal of 0 bases from V and 5 bases from J, the junction contained 2 bases not matched to a gene. From germline, CDR1 is SGHNT and CDR2 YYREEE (reference sequence). This CDR3 is built from 15 residues. The CDR3: CASSLEAGGNNEQFF. The CDR3, as DNA: TGTGCCAGCAGCTTGGAAGCGGGGGGGAACAATGAGCAGTTCTTC.

This clone showed up just a few times. This chain links TRBV30 with TRBJ2-7; 12 nucleotides agree with TRBD2. The CDR3 has 14 amino acids. CDR1 GTSNPN and CDR2 SVGIG come from the germline V gene (reference sequence). Losses at the gene ends were 5 bases for V and 1 base for J; bases not matched to a gene: 3. The CDR3: CAWAGTSGSYEQYF. The CDR3 coding sequence is TGTGCCTGGGCAGGGACTAGCGGGTCCTACGAGCAGTACTTC.

The CDR3 DNA is TGTGCCAGCAGCCCGGACAGGGGGGAGGCTTTCTTT. Translating it yields CASSPDRGEAFF. V is TRBV7-6 and J is TRBJ1-1; 10 bases line up with TRBD1. J was trimmed by 11 bases and V by 5 bases; bases with no gene match: 5. The CDR3 extends over 12 amino acids. The germline CDR1 and CDR2 sequences are SGHVS and FNYEAQ.

This clone occurred once. The chain uses TRBV30 and TRBJ2-2; tentative D call: TRBD1 (5 bases). This CDR3 comprises 14 residues. V lost 8 bases, J lost 3 bases, and 16 bases lay in between. Germline CDR1 GTSNPN, CDR2 SVGIG (reference sequence). Here the CDR3 DNA reads TGTGCCGGATCAGGGAATTTTGACACCGGGGAGCTGTTTTTT. Translating it yields CAGSGNFDTGELFF.

This chain links TRBV11-2 with TRBJ2-1, with 10 nucleotides matching TRBD2. J lost 7 bases, V lost 1 base, and 10 bases had no gene match. The length of the CDR3 is 17 residues. From germline, CDR1 is SGHAT and CDR2 FQNNGV. The CDR3 DNA sequence: TGTGCCAGCAGCTTAGGAATAGCGGGGGGCCGATGGAATGAGCAGTTCTTC. It is translated as CASSLGIAGGRWNEQFF. The whole variable domain, remainder taken from reference TRBV11-2 and TRBJ2-1, is EAGVAQSPRYKIIEKRQSVAFWCNPISGHATLYWYQQILGQGPKLLIQFQNNGVVDDSQLPKDRFSAERLKGVDSTLKIQPAKLEDSAVYLCASSLGIAGGRWNEQFFGPGTRLTVL.

This chain uses TRBV30 with TRBJ2-7; D is ambiguous. V lost 2 bases and J lost 0, with 14 bases in between. Germline-derived CDR1 and CDR2 are GTSNPN and SVGIG (reference sequence). CDR3 length equals 15 residues. CDR3 in amino acids: CAWSLLSSLSYEQYF. CDR3 nucleotides: TGTGCCTGGAGTCTTCTGTCCAGTCTCTCCTACGAGCAGTACTTC.

The gene calls are TRBV9 and TRBJ2-2; 10 bases line up with TRBD2. With 0 bases clipped from V and 3 bases from J, the junction kept 5 bases outside the gene matches. Looked up from germline, CDR1 is SGDLS and CDR2 is YYNGEE. This CDR3 is 17 amino acids long. The CDR3 sequence: CASSVAWTSGYTGELFF. The CDR3, as DNA: TGTGCCAGCAGCGTAGCATGGACTAGCGGCTACACCGGGGAGCTGTTTTTT. Full variable domain (remainder filled in from reference TRBV9 and TRBJ2-2): DSGVTQTPKHLITATGQRVTLRCSPRSGDLSVYWYQQSLDQGLQFLIQYYNGEERAKGNILERFSAQQFPDLHSELNLSSLELGDSALYFCASSVAWTSGYTGELFFGEGSRLTVL.

V usage is TRBV4-3 and J usage is TRBJ2-1; 7 bases align to TRBD2. Germline assignment: CDR1 LGHNA and CDR2 YSLEER. V was clipped by 4 bases and J by 2 bases; unmatched bases: 5. The CDR3 contains 15 residues. The CDR3 spells CASSLGGSAYNEQFF. CDR3 DNA: TGCGCCAGCAGCCTCGGGGGGAGTGCCTACAATGAGCAGTTCTTC.

This clone was counted a few times. The chain has TRBV4-3 and TRBJ2-1; 9 bases align to TRBD2. The CDR3 spans 15 residues. J lost 10 bases, V lost 0 bases, and 7 bases had no gene match. The germline CDR1 and CDR2 sequences are LGHNA and YSLEER. The CDR3 sequence is CASSQESGGSREQFF. DNA of the CDR3: TGCGCCAGCAGCCAAGAAAGCGGGGGGTCCCGCGAGCAGTTCTTC.

This rearrangement joins TRBV7-9 to TRBJ2-5; 9 positions match TRBD2. CDR1 and CDR2 from the germline V gene are SEHNR and FQNEAQ (reference sequence). CDR3 length: 13 amino acids. J gave up 3 bases and V 10 bases, and 6 bases lay outside the gene matches. CDR3 sequence: CATGASGEETQYF. Written as DNA, the CDR3 is TGTGCCACAGGGGCTAGCGGGGAAGAGACCCAGTACTTC.

This clone was counted only a few times. This rearrangement joins TRBV10-3 to TRBJ1-2, with no clear D. V was pared by 3 bases and J by 10 bases, with 15 bases between. Germline CDR1 reads ENHRY; CDR2 reads SYGVKD. This CDR3 spans 13 amino acids. The CDR3, as DNA: TGTGCCATCAGTGAAGAGGCGATGGTAGACTACACCTTC. It is translated as CAISEEAMVDYTF.

The chain is built from TRBV5-6 and TRBJ2-3, with 8 nucleotides matching TRBD1. The V and J ends lost 4 bases and 4 bases, in that order; junction bases with no gene match: 11. The CDR3 covers 16 residues. Germline loops: CDR1 SGHDT, CDR2 YYEEEE. The CDR3 reads CASSNGRTGRADTQYF. The CDR3 bases are TGTGCCAGCAGCAACGGTAGGACAGGGCGGGCAGATACGCAGTATTTT.

The CDR3 region has the DNA TGTGCCTGGAGTGACAGGGTTTTGGAAGCTTTCTTT. Its translation: CAWSDRVLEAFF. The chain combines TRBV30 with TRBJ1-1; perhaps TRBD1 as D (6 bases). This CDR3 is 12 amino acids long. V was clipped by 1 base and J by 8 bases, with 11 bases between them. Germline assignment: CDR1 GTSNPN and CDR2 SVGIG (reference sequence).

The rearrangement joins TRBV27 to TRBJ2-1, with TRBD2 matching over 10 bases. Germline V gene lookup returns CDR1 MNHEY and CDR2 SMNVEV (reference sequence). Germline trimming cut 0 bases from V and 8 bases from J; bases unmatched to any gene: 7. The CDR3 consists of 16 residues. The CDR3 here is CASSLSLAGAGYEQFF. The CDR3 DNA reads TGTGCCAGCAGTTTATCTCTAGCGGGAGCCGGGTATGAGCAGTTCTTC.